The 14 T cell receptor beta chains below come from one sample, sequenced in a study of blood T cells in healthy people across ages. A second PCR, run for about 6 to 12 cycles, used a sample-barcoded 5' primer plus a J-beta primer mix. TCRdb reanalysed the 5' RACE reads using MiXCR and keeps one entry per CDR3 protein. The table has hundreds of thousands of distinct CDR3 sequences, more than 20% seen once. The sample was blood. Source of these receptors: a man aged 65 to 85 in good health.

The V gene is TRBV6-2 or TRBV6-3, the J gene TRBJ2-5; 13 bases are a match to TRBD2. This CDR3 contains 16 residues. V dropped 5 bases and J dropped 4; count of bases not matched to a gene: 7. The germline CDR1 and CDR2 sequences are MNHEY and SVGEGT. This chain's CDR3 is CASSTPRTSGGETQYF. The CDR3 DNA is TGTGCCAGCAGTACACCTCGGACTAGCGGGGGAGAGACCCAGTACTTC.

A remark on this clonotype: The conserved final phenylalanine or tryptophan is absent from the CDR3, which likely points to a read error. The rearrangement uses TRBV5-1 and TRBJ2-1; TRBD2 matches 9 bases. The CDR3 has 14 residues. V shed 0 bases and J 9 bases; nucleotides not matched to a gene: 4. In germline, CDR1 is SGHRS, CDR2 YFSETQ. This CDR3 is CASSLGGTSSEQFL. The CDR3 DNA reads TGCGCCAGCAGCTTGGGAGGGACTAGCTCTGAGCAGTTCCTC.

The chain links TRBV19 to TRBJ2-3; TRBD1 is a possible D gene (8 bases). This CDR3 contains 16 residues. Germline-derived CDR1 and CDR2 are LNHDA and SQIVND (reference sequence). V lost 5 bases and J 4 bases, leaving 19 bases between the germline ends. For the CDR3, the DNA is TGTGCCAGTAGTTCTGATGGACAGGGAGGGGCAGATACGCAGTATTTT. Encoded protein: CASSSDGQGGADTQYF. The variable domain in full, with the rest retrieved from reference TRBV19 and TRBJ2-3, is DGGITQSPKYLFRKEGQNVTLSCEQNLNHDAMYWYRQDPGQGLRLIYYSQIVNDFQKGDIAEGYSVSREKKESFPLTVTSAQKNPTAFYLCASSSDGQGGADTQYFGPGTRLTVL.

This clonotype appeared a few times. The chain couples TRBV7-9 to TRBJ2-5, with a tentative D call TRBD1 (6 bases). Judging by the DNA end, TRBJ2-1 fits better; the J call may be wrong. This CDR3 contains 14 residues. Germline CDR1 and CDR2: SEHNR and FQNEAQ (reference sequence). This CDR3 is CASSHRVLQNEQFF. The CDR3, as DNA: TGTGCCAGCAGCCACAGGGTGCTGCAGAATGAGCAGTTCTTC.

The chain links TRBV5-1 to TRBJ1-1; D perhaps matches TRBD1 (5 bases). Trimming removed 2 bases at V and 4 bases at J, with 12 bases between. Germline V lookup: CDR1 SGHRS, CDR2 YFSETQ. The CDR3 extends over 14 amino acids. CDR3 residues: CASSLWGMGTEAFF. CDR3 in DNA: TGCGCCAGCAGCTTATGGGGGATGGGCACTGAAGCTTTCTTT.

V is TRBV6-1 and J is TRBJ2-2; either TRBD1 or TRBD2 may supply D (5 bases each). There are 15 residues in the CDR3. Germline-derived CDR1 and CDR2 are MNHNS and SASEGT. V lost 6 bases, J lost 4 bases, and 15 bases lay in between. As DNA, the CDR3 is TGTGCCAGCAGCGAGGGGTCAGACGGCACCGGGGAGCTGTTTTTT. Translated: CASSEGSDGTGELFF.

This clonotype was seen only a few times. This chain connects TRBV19 to TRBJ2-5, with 9 bases aligning to TRBD2. The J call is doubtful: the DNA matches TRBJ2-7 better. This CDR3 is built from 16 residues. CDR1 and CDR2 from the germline V gene are LNHDA and SQIVND (reference sequence). The CDR3 is CASRGVGAGGTYEQYF. The CDR3, as DNA: TGTGCCAGTAGGGGGGTTGGAGCGGGAGGAACCTACGAGCAGTACTTC.

With regard to this clonotype: This may stem from a read error, because a much larger clone lies one nucleotide away. The chain couples TRBV9 to TRBJ1-5; D gene unclear. The germline V gene has CDR1 SGDLS and CDR2 YYNGEE. This CDR3 contains 14 residues. CDR3 residues: CASSGGWSNQPRHF. CDR3 bases: TGTGCCAGCAGCGGAGGCTGGAGCAATCAGCCCCGGCATTTT.

This clonotype was observed a few times. V is TRBV20-1 and J is TRBJ2-3; perhaps TRBD1 as D (6 bases). The germline V gene has CDR1 DFQATT and CDR2 SNEGSKA (reference sequence). This CDR3 has 14 residues. Between the trimmed V and J ends, which lost 6 bases and 8 bases, there was a span of 21 bases. The CDR3 here is CSAARDTVTATQYF. CDR3 nucleotide sequence: TGCAGTGCGGCTCGGGACACGGTGACGGCTACGCAGTATTTT.

The table lists this clonotype with many counts. J is TRBJ2-5 and V is TRBV5-1, with D perhaps TRBD1 (5 bases). The CDR3 sequence is 15 residues long. Germline-derived CDR1 and CDR2 are SGHRS and YFSETQ. V gave up 4 bases and J gave up 5 bases, with 18 bases separating them. The CDR3 sequence: CASSGSGARQETQYF. DNA of the CDR3: TGCGCCAGCAGCGGATCCGGAGCAAGACAGGAGACCCAGTACTTC. The whole variable domain, filled in from reference TRBV5-1 and TRBJ2-5, reads KAGVTQTPRYLIKTRGQQVTLSCSPISGHRSVSWYQQTPGQGLQFLFEYFSETQRNKGNFPGRFSGRQFSNSRSEMNVSTLELGDSALYLCASSGSGARQETQYFGPGTRLLVL.

Of note for this clonotype: One end of the junction fails to match germline, which may point to a read error. This sequence joins TRBV3-1 and TRBJ2-5, with unresolved D. The germline CDR1 and CDR2 sequences are LGHDT and YNNKEL (reference sequence). The CDR3 is made up of 15 amino acids. As DNA, the CDR3 is TGTGCCAGCAGCGAAGAGGCGGCATCGCGAGAGACCCAGTACTTC. Encoded protein: CASSEEAASRETQYF.

This clonotype came up a few times. The chain employs TRBV7-2 and TRBJ2-7; D is unresolved. This CDR3 has 14 residues. Trimming took 2 bases from V and 0 from J, leaving 8 bases between them. CDR1 SGHTA and CDR2 FQGNSA come from the germline V gene. The CDR3: CASSLNGHSYEQYF. The CDR3 region has the DNA TGTGCCAGCAGCTTAAACGGGCACTCCTACGAGCAGTACTTC.

This clonotype has a handful of counts. The rearrangement joins TRBV6-2 or TRBV6-3 to TRBJ1-6; D gene unclear. From germline, CDR1 is MNHEY and CDR2 SVGEGT. The CDR3 extends over 11 amino acids. V shed 6 bases and J shed 9 bases, with 6 bases lying between them. The DNA for the CDR3 is TGTGCCAGCAGCGCCGGTTCACCCCTCCACTTT. This sequence encodes CASSAGSPLHF.

This clonotype occurred a few times. This sequence joins TRBV11-2 and TRBJ1-4; possibly TRBD1 for D (6 bases). V was pared by 5 bases and J by 5 bases, with 15 bases between. The CDR3 sequence is 15 residues long. Germline lookup yields CDR1 SGHAT and CDR2 FQNNGV. This CDR3 is CASSPTGFQNEKLFF. In nucleotides, the CDR3 is TGTGCCAGCAGCCCAACAGGGTTTCAGAATGAAAAACTGTTTTTT.